This entry concerns a single T cell receptor (beta chain). The specificity of this receptor is unknown. Qualities for individual bases were not recorded, and no much larger clone is one base off. These data originate in a study of technical replicates of blood from a few donors listed by TCRdb under 2017. The library was generated by the immunoSEQ multiplex PCR assay. Sourced from immuneACCESS, this table was stored by TCRdb with only in-frame sequences that have V and J called. A share of the clones is absent; for the studies checked, an unresolved V gene accounts for under half, and the remainder has no known explanation. For this sample the table gives tens of thousands of clones, of which 70% to 90% were detected only once. The ten most abundant clones make up 4.5% to 5% of the sample. CDR1 and CDR2 are read off the germline V gene (reference sequence) as SGHAT and FQDESV. Spanning cysteine to phenylalanine, the CDR3 consists of 15 amino acids. Here the CDR3 DNA is all that survives: 45 bases in frame from base 1. V and J lose 5 bases and 0 bases, and a span of 13 bases separates them.

The sequence was obtained from a human donor in good health. Some clones in this sample may be carry-over from other donors' samples. The sequence is built from TRBV11-1 and TRBJ1-1, and TRBD1 may be the D gene, going by 6 matching bases. Sequencing was done on a sample of PBMCs. The CDR3 loop reads CASSLQQGLNTEAFF. The DNA sequence reads TGTGCCAGCAGCCTTCAACAGGGACTGAACACTGAAGCTTTCTTT.